This T cell receptor (beta chain) stems from a study of breast tumors, draining lymph nodes, adjacent tissues. Samples came from axillary lymph nodes draining the breast cancer. TCRdb used MiXCR to reprocess the multiplex PCR reads, holding one entry per CDR3 protein. The sample lists 150,000 to 200,000 distinct CDR3 sequences; roughly 30% were seen once. This clonotype was detected many times. The length of the CDR3 is 17 residues. Germline lookup yields CDR1 SEHNR and CDR2 FQNEAQ (reference sequence). The ends lost 5 bases at V and 2 bases at J; junction bases unmatched: 12. V gene TRBV7-9 combines with J gene TRBJ2-1; 7 positions agree with TRBD2. The receptor was derived from a female donor with breast cancer. Some clones in this sample may be carry-over from other donors' samples. The material sequenced was axillary lymph node tissue. CDR3 sequence (DNA): TGTGCCAGCAGCCCGGGCGTTGGGGGGGGAGCCTACAATGAGCAGTTCTTC. Translated: CASSPGVGGGAYNEQFF.